This T cell receptor beta chain derives from a study of cytomegalovirus exposure and HLA in healthy donors. General observations from the study: In a later analysis, at a false discovery rate of 0.05, under 20,000 TCR beta sequences were associated with HLA alleles. Later, an analysis found that common viral pathogens appeared to be linked with several of the most significant clusters. Rarity characterized most TCR sequences, yet some public TCRs appeared in many donors.

With 4 bases removed from V and 3 bases from J, the gap between germline ends came to 7 bases. The CDR3 runs to 12 residues. Germline assignment: CDR1 MGHDK and CDR2 SYGVNS. The PCR was carried out with 60 Vbeta primers and 13 Jbeta primers. Produced via immunoSEQ multiplex PCR; TCRdb's table is partial and in-frame only. The sample holds under 150,000 clones, about 75% seen once. Points on this clone: The antigen is not known.

This receptor was taken from a man between 18 and 29 years old in good health and CMV-seronegative. The chain is built from TRBV25-1 and TRBJ2-7, with a possible D match to TRBD1 (6 bases). The specimen was PBMCs. The CDR3 region has the DNA TGTGCCAGCAGTGGGGACATCTACGAGCAGTACTTC. Translated: CASSGDIYEQYF.